Below, 5 T cell receptor beta chains from the same sample are listed, as sequenced in a study of blood T cell repertoires in COVID-19. Profiled with immunoSEQ multiplex PCR; TCRdb holds only in-frame clones, not every one. The sample consists of about 150,000 clones, over 80% of them appearing once. The sample comprised peripheral blood. These receptors were collected from a man of 80 years or more with acute or convalescent COVID-19.

This clone occurred a few times. J is TRBJ2-5 and V is TRBV7-3, with 8 bases fitting TRBD1. Trimming removed 0 bases from V and 5 bases from J; junction bases left unmatched: 5. This CDR3 contains 15 residues. CDR1 and CDR2 from the germline V gene are SGHTA and FQGTGA. The CDR3 sequence is CASSLTGTGGETQYF. As DNA, the CDR3 is TGTGCCAGCAGCTTAACGGGGACAGGTGGGGAGACCCAGTACTTC.

This clone was detected only once. The chain recombines TRBV3-1 (or the pseudogene TRBV3-2) with TRBJ1-3, with D hard to call. Per germline, CDR1 LGHDT and CDR2 YNNKEL (reference sequence). The ends were cut back, 1 base at V and 7 bases at J, with 17 bases in the middle. The CDR3 spans 16 residues. CDR3 nucleotide sequence: TGTGCCAGCAGCCAAGGACTATTCACAGAGCGGAACACCATATATTTT. Residues: CASSQGLFTERNTIYF.

This clone turned up a few times. J is TRBJ1-2 and V is TRBV5-5; TRBD1 matches 11 bases. From germline, CDR1 is SGHKS and CDR2 YYEKEE (reference sequence). The CDR3 is 15 residues long. Losses at the gene ends were 0 bases for V and 3 bases for J; bases not matched to a gene: 1. CDR3 coding DNA: TGTGCCAGCAGCTTGGTGGGACAGGGGGACTATGGCTACACCTTC. The encoded protein is CASSLVGQGDYGYTF.

The V gene is TRBV3-1 (or the pseudogene TRBV3-2), the J gene TRBJ1-1, with a possible D match to TRBD1 (6 bases). V lost 6 bases and J 6 bases, leaving 14 bases between the germline ends. This CDR3 contains 13 residues. The germline V gene encodes CDR1 LGHDT and CDR2 YNNKEL (reference sequence). CDR3 sequence reads: CASRPRGGAEAFF. CDR3 nucleotide sequence: TGTGCCAGCAGACCGCGGGGGGGCGCTGAAGCTTTCTTT.

J is TRBJ1-5 and V is TRBV5-1, with TRBD1 as a possible D gene (5 bases). The CDR3 extends over 15 amino acids. Deletions cut 5 bases from V and 0 bases from J, with 12 bases between. The germline V gene has CDR1 SGHRS and CDR2 YFSETQ. Written as DNA, the CDR3 is TGCGCCAGCAGTCCGCAGGGATATAGCAATCAGCCCCAGCATTTT. This sequence encodes CASSPQGYSNQPQHF.